In this sample, the clone carrying this T cell receptor beta chain turned up a few times. The antigen is undetermined. This entry belongs to a study of beta chain features in type 1 diabetes. Overall study findings and caveats: For cells with high TCR expression, cDNA sequencing could yield over-representation. Patients and controls would share equally any PCR tilt toward shorter templates.

V shed 10 bases and J 5 bases; nucleotides not matched to a gene: 10. In germline, CDR1 is MNHEY, CDR2 SVGAGI. CDR3 length: 14 amino acids. Since all of the isolated RNA was reverse transcribed, expressed TCRB transcripts were what got sequenced. Naive, central memory and regulatory T cell samples produced a mean of about 4 million reads. Clones were sequenced by immunoSEQ multiplex PCR, and TCRdb holds only the in-frame ones, with some missing. This table has approximately 340,000 clones, more than 12% appearing once. The sequenced sample consisted of naive CD4+ T cells from blood. This clonotype was obtained from a woman aged 18-29 years in good health. J is TRBJ2-1 and V is TRBV6-5; TRBD1 aligns across 8 bases. CDR3 in amino acids: CATGKGTGNNEQFF. The CDR3 DNA is TGTGCCACCGGGAAAGGGACAGGAAACAATGAGCAGTTCTTC.